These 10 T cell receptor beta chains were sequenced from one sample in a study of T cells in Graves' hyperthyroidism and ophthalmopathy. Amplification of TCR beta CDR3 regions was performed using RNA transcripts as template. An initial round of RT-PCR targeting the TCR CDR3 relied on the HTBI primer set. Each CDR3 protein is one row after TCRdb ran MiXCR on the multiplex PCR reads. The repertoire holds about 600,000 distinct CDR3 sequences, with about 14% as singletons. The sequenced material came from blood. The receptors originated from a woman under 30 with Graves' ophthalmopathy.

CDR3 nucleotides: TGTGCCACCAGCGGAGTCCCCAGCCTAAACTATGGCTACACCTTC. This encodes CATSGVPSLNYGYTF. The chain couples TRBV15 to TRBJ1-2; D is unclear. Deletions cut 5 bases from V and 2 bases from J, with 15 bases between. CDR3 length equals 15 residues. Germline CDR1 LNHNV, CDR2 YYDKDF (reference sequence).

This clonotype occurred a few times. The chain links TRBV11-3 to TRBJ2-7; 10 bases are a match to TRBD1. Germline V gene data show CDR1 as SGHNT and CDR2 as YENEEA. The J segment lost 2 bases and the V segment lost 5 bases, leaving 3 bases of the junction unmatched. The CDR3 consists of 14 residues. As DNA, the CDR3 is TGTGCCAGCAGCGGACAGGGGGACCCCTACGAGCAGTACTTC. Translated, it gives CASSGQGDPYEQYF. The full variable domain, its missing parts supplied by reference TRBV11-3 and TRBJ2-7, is EAGVVQSPRYKIIEKKQPVAFWCNPISGHNTLYWYLQNLGQGPELLIRYENEEAVDDSQLPKDRFSAERLKGVDSTLKIQPAELGDSAVYLCASSGQGDPYEQYFGPGTRLTVT.

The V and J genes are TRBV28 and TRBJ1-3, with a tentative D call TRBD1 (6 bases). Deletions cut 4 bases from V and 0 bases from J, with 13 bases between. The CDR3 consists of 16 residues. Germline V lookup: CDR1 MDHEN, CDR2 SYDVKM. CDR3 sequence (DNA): TGTGCCAGCAGTTCAATACAGGGCTTCTCTGGAAACACCATATATTTT. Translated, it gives CASSSIQGFSGNTIYF.

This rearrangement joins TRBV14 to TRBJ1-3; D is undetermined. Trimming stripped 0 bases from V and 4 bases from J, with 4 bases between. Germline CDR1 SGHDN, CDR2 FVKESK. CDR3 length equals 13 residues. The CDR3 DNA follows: TGTGCCAGCAGCCAAGAAGGGGGAAACACCATATATTTT. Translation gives CASSQEGGNTIYF.

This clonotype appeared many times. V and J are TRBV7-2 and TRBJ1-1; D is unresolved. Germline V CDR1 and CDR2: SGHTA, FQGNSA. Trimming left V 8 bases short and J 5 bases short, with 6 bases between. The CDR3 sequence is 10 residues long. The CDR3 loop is CASRFTEAFF. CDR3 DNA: TGTGCCAGCCGTTTTACTGAAGCTTTCTTT.

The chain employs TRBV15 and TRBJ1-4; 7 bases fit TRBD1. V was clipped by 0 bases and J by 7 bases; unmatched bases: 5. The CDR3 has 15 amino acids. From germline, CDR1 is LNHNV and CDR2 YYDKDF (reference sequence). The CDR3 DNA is TGTGCCACCAGCAGAGATCGACAGGGAGTTGAAAAACTGTTTTTT. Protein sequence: CATSRDRQGVEKLFF.

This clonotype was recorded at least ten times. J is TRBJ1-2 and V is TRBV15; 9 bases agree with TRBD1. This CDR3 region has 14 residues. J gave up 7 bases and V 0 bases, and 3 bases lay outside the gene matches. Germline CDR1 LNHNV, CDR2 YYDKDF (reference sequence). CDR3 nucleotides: TGTGCCACCAGCAGAGAACAGGGGGCCGGTGGCTACACCTTC. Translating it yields CATSREQGAGGYTF. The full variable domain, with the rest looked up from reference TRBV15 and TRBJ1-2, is DAMVIQNPRYQVTQFGKPVTLSCSQTLNHNVMYWYQQKSSQAPKLLFHYYDKDFNNEADTPDNFQSRRPNTSFCFLDIRSPGLGDTAMYLCATSREQGAGGYTFGSGTRLTVV.

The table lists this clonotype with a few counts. The CDR3: CASSLSILSEQFF. The CDR3 DNA reads TGTGCCAGCAGTTTATCGATTTTAAGTGAGCAGTTCTTC. The rearrangement uses TRBV27 and TRBJ2-1; D remains unclear. Germline V lookup: CDR1 MNHEY, CDR2 SMNVEV (reference sequence). CDR3 length equals 13 residues. The V end was cut by 0 bases, the J end by 9 bases, with 9 bases between.

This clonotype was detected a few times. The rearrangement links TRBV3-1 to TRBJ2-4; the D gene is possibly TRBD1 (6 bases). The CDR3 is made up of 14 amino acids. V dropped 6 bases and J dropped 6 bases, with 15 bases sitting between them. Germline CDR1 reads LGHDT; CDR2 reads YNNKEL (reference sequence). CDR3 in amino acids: CASRPNRDTNIQYF. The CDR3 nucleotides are TGTGCCAGCAGACCTAACAGGGACACAAACATTCAGTACTTC.

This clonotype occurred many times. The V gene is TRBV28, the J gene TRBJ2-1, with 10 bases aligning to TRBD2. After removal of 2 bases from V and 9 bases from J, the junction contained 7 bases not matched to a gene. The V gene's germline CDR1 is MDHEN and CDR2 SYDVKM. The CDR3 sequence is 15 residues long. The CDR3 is CASSLPGTSVGEQFF. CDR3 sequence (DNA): TGTGCCAGCAGTTTACCCGGGACTAGCGTCGGTGAGCAGTTCTTC.